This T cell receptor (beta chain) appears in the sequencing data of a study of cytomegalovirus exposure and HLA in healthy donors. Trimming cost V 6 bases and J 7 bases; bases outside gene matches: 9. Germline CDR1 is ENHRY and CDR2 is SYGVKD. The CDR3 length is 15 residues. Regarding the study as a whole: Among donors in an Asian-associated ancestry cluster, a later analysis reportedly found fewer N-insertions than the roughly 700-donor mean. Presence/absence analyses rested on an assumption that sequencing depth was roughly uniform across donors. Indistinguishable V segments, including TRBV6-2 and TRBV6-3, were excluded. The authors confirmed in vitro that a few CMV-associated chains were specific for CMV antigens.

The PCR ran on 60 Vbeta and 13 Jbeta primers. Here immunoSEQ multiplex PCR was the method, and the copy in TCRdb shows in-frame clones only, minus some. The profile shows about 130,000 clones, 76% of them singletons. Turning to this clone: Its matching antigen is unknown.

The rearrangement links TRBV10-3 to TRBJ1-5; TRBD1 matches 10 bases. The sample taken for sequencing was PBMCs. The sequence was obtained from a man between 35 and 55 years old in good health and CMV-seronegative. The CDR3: CAISLTGGRRQPQHF. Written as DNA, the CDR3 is TGTGCCATCAGCTTGACAGGGGGCAGAAGGCAGCCCCAGCATTTT.